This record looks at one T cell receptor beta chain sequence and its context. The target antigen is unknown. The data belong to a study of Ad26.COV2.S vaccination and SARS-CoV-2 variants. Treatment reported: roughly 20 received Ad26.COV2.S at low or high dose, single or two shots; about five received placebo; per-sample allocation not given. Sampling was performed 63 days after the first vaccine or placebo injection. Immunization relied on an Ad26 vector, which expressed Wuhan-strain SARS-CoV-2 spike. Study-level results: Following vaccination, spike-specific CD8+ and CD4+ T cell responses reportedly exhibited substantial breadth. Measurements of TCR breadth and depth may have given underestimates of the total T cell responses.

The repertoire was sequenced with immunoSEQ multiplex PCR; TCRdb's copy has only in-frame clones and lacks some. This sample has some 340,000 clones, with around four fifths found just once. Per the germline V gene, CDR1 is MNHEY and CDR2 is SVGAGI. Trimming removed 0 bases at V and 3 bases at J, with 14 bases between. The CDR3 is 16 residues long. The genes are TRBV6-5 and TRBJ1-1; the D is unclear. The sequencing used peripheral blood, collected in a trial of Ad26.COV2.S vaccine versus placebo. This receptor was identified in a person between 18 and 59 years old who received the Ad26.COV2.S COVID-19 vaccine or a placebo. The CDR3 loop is CASSYSRAGEYTEAFF. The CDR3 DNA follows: TGTGCCAGCAGTTACTCGAGGGCTGGGGAGTACACTGAAGCTTTCTTT.